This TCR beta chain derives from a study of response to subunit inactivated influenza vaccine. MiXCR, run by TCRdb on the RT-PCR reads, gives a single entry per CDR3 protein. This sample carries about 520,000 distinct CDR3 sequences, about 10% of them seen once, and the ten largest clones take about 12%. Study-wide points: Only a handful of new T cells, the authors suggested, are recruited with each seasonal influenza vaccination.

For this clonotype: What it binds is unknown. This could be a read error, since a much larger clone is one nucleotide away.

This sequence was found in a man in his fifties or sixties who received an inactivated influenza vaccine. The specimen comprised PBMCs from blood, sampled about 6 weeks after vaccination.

The CDR3 sequence: CCVGGSRYEQYF. For the CDR3, the DNA is TGCTGCGTCGGCGGATCCCGGTACGAGCAGTACTTC. The chain combines TRBV29-1 with TRBJ2-7; D uncertain. This CDR3 spans 12 amino acids. Germline-derived CDR1 and CDR2 are SQVTM and ANQGSEA.